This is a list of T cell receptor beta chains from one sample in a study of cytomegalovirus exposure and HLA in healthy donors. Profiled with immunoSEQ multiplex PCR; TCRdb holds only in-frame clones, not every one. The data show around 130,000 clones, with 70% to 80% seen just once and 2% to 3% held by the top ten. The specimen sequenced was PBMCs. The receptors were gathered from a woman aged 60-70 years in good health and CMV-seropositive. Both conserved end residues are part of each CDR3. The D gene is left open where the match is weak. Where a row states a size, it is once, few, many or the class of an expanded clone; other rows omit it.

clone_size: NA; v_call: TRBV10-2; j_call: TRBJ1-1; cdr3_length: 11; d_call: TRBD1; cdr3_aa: CASRGTGEAFF; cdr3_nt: TGCGCCAGCAGGGGGACAGGGGAAGCTTTCTTT
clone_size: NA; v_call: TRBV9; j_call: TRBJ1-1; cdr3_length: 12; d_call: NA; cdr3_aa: CASSPPGTEAFF; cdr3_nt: TGTGCCAGCAGCCCCCCAGGGACTGAAGCTTTCTTT
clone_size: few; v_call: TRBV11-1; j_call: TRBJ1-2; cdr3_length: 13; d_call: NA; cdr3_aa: CASSPQANYGYTF; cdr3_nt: TGTGCCAGCAGCCCCCAGGCTAACTATGGCTACACCTTC
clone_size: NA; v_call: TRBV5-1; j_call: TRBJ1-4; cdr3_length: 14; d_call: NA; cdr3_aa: CASSLGQAGDKLFF; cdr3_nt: TGCGCCAGCAGCTTGGGACAGGCTGGTGATAAACTGTTTTTT
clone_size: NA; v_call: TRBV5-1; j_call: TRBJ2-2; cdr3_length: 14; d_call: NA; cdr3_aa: CASSLGQNTGELFF; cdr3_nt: TGCGCCAGCAGTTTGGGACAGAACACCGGGGAGCTGTTTTTT
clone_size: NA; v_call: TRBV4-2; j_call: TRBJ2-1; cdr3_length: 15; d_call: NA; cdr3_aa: CASSLELSSYNEQFF; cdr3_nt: TGTGCCAGCAGCTTAGAACTTAGCTCCTACAATGAGCAGTTCTTC
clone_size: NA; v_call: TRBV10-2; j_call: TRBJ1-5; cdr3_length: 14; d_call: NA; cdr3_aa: CASKDRDINQPQHF; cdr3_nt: TGCGCCAGCAAGGACCGGGACATCAATCAGCCCCAGCATTTT
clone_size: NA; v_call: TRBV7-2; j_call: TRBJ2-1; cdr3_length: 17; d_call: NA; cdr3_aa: CASSPVGGRNLGNEQFF; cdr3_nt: TGTGCCAGCAGCCCGGTGGGGGGGCGCAATCTCGGTAATGAGCAGTTCTTC
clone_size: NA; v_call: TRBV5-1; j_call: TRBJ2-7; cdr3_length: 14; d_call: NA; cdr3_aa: CASSLAGDLYEQYF; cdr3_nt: TGCGCCAGCAGCTTGGCAGGGGACCTCTACGAGCAGTACTTC
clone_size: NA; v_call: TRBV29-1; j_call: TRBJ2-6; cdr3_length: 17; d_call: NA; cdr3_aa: CSVERLASRSGANVLTF; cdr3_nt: TGCAGCGTTGAAAGACTCGCTTCGCGCTCTGGGGCCAACGTCCTGACTTTC
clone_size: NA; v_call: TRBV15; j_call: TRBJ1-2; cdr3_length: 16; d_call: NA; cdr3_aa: CATSPPGGAIEYGYTF; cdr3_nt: TGTGCCACCAGCCCCCCCGGTGGGGCGATAGAATATGGCTACACCTTC
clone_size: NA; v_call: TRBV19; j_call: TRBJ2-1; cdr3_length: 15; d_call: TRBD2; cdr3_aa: CASSELAGGYNEQFF; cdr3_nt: TGTGCCAGTAGTGAACTAGCGGGGGGGTACAATGAGCAGTTCTTC
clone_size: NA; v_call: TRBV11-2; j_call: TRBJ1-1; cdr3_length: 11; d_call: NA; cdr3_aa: CASSRGTEAFF; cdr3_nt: TGTGCCAGCAGTAGGGGGACTGAAGCTTTCTTT
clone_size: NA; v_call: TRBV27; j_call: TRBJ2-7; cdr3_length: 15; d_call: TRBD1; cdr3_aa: CASSRTGAGSYEQYF; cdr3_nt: TGTGCCAGCAGCCGAACAGGGGCAGGCTCCTACGAGCAGTACTTC
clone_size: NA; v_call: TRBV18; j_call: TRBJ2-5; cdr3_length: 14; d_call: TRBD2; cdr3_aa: CASSPQAGIETQYF; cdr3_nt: TGTGCCAGCTCACCACAAGCGGGGATAGAGACCCAGTACTTC
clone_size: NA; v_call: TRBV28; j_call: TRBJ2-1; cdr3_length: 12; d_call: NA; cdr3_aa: CASGSSYNEQFF; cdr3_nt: TGTGCCAGCGGCAGTTCCTACAATGAGCAGTTCTTC
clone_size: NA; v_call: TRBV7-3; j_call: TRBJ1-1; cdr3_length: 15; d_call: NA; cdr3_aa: CASSLDPTARAEAFF; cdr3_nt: TGTGCCAGCAGCTTAGACCCCACTGCGAGGGCTGAAGCTTTCTTT
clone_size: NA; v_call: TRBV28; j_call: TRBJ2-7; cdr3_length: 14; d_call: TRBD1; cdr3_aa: CASKGGTGIYEQYF; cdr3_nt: TGTGCCAGCAAAGGCGGGACAGGGATCTACGAGCAGTACTTC
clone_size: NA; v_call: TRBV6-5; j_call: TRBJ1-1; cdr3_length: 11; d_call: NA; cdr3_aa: CASSSRTEAFF; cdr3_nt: TGTGCCAGCAGTAGTCGGACTGAAGCTTTCTTT
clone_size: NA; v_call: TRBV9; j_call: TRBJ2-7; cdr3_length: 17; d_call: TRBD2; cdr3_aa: CASSVGLAGGGAYEQYF; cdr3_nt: TGTGCCAGCAGCGTCGGACTAGCGGGGGGCGGCGCCTACGAGCAGTACTTC
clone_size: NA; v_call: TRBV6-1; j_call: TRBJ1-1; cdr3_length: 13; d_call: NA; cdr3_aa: CASSAYLNTEAFF; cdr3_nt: TGTGCCAGCAGTGCTTACTTGAACACTGAAGCTTTCTTT
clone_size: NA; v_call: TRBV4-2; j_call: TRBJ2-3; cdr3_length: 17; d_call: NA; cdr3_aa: CASSRLTIAETTDTQYF; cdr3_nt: TGTGCCAGCAGCCGCCTGACGATAGCGGAAACCACAGATACGCAGTATTTT
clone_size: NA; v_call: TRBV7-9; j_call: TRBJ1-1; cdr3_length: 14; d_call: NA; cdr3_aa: CSSSLARGGTEAFF; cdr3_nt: TGTTCCAGCAGCTTAGCGCGGGGTGGCACTGAAGCTTTCTTT
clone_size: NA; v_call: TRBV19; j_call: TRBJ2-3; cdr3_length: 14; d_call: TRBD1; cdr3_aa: CASRTGTVTDTQYF; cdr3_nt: TGTGCCAGTAGAACCGGGACAGTCACAGATACGCAGTATTTT
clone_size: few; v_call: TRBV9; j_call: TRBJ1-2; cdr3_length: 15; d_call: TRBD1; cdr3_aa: CASSWGQGDQYGYTF; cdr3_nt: TGTGCCAGCAGCTGGGGACAGGGGGATCAGTATGGCTACACCTTC
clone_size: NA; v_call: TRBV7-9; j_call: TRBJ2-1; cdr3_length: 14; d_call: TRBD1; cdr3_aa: CASSPGTGLDEQFF; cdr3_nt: TGTGCCAGCAGCCCAGGGACAGGGTTGGATGAGCAGTTCTTC
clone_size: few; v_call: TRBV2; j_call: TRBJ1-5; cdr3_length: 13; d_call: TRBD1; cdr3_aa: CASSGQGDQPQHF; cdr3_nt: TGTGCCAGCAGTGGACAGGGAGACCAGCCCCAGCATTTT
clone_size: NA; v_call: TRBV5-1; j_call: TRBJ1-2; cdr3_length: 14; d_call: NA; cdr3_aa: CASSLDQLLDGYTF; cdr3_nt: TGCGCCAGCAGCTTGGATCAGTTGCTTGATGGCTACACCTTC
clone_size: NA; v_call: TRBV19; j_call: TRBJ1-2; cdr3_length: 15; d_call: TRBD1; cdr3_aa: CAVGPDRGFNYGYTF; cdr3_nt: TGTGCAGTAGGGCCCGACAGGGGTTTTAACTATGGCTACACCTTC
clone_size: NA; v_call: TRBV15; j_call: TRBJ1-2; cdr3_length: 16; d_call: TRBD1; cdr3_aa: CATSSIRTGAGSGYTF; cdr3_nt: TGTGCCACCAGCAGCATTAGGACAGGGGCTGGGAGTGGCTACACCTTC
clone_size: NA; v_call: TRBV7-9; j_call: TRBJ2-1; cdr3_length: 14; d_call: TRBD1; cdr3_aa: CAGAGTGGYNEQFF; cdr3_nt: TGTGCCGGCGCCGGGACAGGGGGCTACAATGAGCAGTTCTTC
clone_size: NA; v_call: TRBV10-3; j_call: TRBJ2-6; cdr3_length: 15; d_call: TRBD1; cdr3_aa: CAIGTGESGANVLTF; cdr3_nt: TGTGCCATCGGGACAGGGGAGTCTGGGGCCAACGTCCTGACTTTC
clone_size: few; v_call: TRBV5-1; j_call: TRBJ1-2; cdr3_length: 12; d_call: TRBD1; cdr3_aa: CASSYGTVGYTF; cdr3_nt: TGCGCCAGCAGCTACGGGACAGTTGGCTACACCTTC
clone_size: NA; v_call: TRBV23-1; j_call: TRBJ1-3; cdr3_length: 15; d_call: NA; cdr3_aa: CASSRGLPSGNTIYF; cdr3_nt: TGCGCCAGCAGTCGAGGCCTCCCCTCCGGAAACACCATATATTTT
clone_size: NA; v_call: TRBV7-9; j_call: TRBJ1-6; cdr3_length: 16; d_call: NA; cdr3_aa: CSSSLGLGEGNSPLHF; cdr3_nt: TGTTCCAGCAGCTTAGGCTTGGGGGAGGGGAATTCACCCCTCCACTTT
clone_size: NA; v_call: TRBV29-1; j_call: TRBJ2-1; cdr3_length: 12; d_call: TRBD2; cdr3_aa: CSVSRGANEQFF; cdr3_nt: TGCAGCGTTTCGCGGGGGGCGAATGAGCAGTTCTTC
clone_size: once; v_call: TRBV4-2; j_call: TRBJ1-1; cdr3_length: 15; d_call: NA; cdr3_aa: CASSQVETGNTEAFF; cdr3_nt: TGTGCCAGCAGCCAAGTCGAGACAGGGAACACTGAAGCTTTCTTT
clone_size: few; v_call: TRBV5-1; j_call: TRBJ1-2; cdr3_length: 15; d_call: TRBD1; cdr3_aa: CASSLATGGLYGYTF; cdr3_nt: TGCGCCAGCAGCTTGGCCACAGGGGGTCTGTATGGCTACACCTTC
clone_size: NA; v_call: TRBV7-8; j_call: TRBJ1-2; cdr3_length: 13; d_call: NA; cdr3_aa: CASSTDRAYGYTF; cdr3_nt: TGTGCCAGCAGCACCGACAGAGCGTATGGCTACACCTTC